The 17 T cell receptor beta chains below come from one sample, sequenced in a study of CD8+CD57+ T cells in acquired aplastic anemia. Genomic DNA templated the TCR beta VDJ and CDR3 profiling. From the reads, TCRdb called clonotypes with MiXCR, one entry per CDR3 protein. The sample includes hundreds of thousands of distinct CDR3 sequences, just under 70% of them seen just once. Material for sequencing was sorted CD4+, CD8+, or CD8+CD57+ T cells (not recorded which) from PBMCs. The source of these receptors is a human donor in good health, serving as a control.

In the case of this clonotype: Possible read error: a much larger clone is one base away. Given the absence of the conserved phenylalanine or tryptophan at the CDR3 end, a read error is likely. The chain joins TRBV12-3 or TRBV12-4 to TRBJ1-2; D remains ambiguous. There are 13 residues in the CDR3. V shed 4 bases and J shed 8 bases, with 14 bases lying between them. The CDR3 DNA reads TGTGCCAGCAGTTATGAGGGATTGAGAGGCTACACCCTC. Translation gives CASSYEGLRGYTL.

The sample holds many counts of this clonotype. The CDR3 nucleotides read TGTGCCAGCAGGGCCTCCCGGGAGAATGAAGCTTTCTTT. This sequence encodes CASRASRENEAFF. The rearrangement joins TRBV9 to TRBJ1-1, with D uncertain. The CDR3 contains 13 residues. V dropped 5 bases and J dropped 7 bases, with 15 bases sitting between them. CDR1 and CDR2 (germline): SGDLS, YYNGEE.

Only a few counts were recorded for this clonotype. The rearrangement links TRBV12-3 or TRBV12-4 to TRBJ2-7; 10 positions match TRBD1. The V gene end was trimmed by 1 base and the J gene end by 7 bases; junction bases not matched to a gene: 4. The CDR3 runs to 14 residues. The CDR3 sequence is CASSLGQGAWEQYF. CDR3 DNA sequence: TGTGCCAGCAGTTTAGGACAGGGGGCTTGGGAGCAGTACTTC.

This clonotype was observed once. Here the CDR3 DNA reads TGTGCCAGCACTCCCGGTGGGCGACAGCGCTATCGGTACACCTTC. This codes for CASTPGGRQRYRYTF. J is TRBJ1-2 and V is TRBV9, with a weak D call TRBD1 (5 bases). V lost 6 bases, J lost 11 bases, and 26 bases lay in between. Germline loops: CDR1 SGDLS, CDR2 YYNGEE. This CDR3 is built from 15 residues.

The chain uses TRBV7-9 and TRBJ1-2; D possibly corresponds to TRBD1 (5 bases). Germline V gives CDR1 SEHNR, CDR2 FQNEAQ (reference sequence). Trimming shortened V by 5 bases and J by 12 bases, and 22 bases separated the two germline ends. This CDR3 is 14 amino acids long. The CDR3 DNA reads as TGTGCCAGCAGCCCCCGGGGCGCTAACTCTGGAAACACCTTC. Its translation: CASSPRGANSGNTF.

The table lists this clonotype with many counts. As DNA, the CDR3 is TGTGCCAGCAGCATGACAGGGACGAATGAAAAACTGTTTTTT. Translating it yields CASSMTGTNEKLFF. The genes are TRBV5-8 and TRBJ1-4; 7 bases agree with TRBD1. Germline V lookup: CDR1 SGHTS, CDR2 YDEGEE. With V trimmed by 4 bases and J by 5 bases, 5 bases remained unmatched. The CDR3 is 14 residues long.

With respect to this clonotype: Sequence at one end of the junction differs from germline and may be a read error. The J gene is TRBJ2-3, the V gene TRBV5-1, with D unresolved. Germline-derived CDR1 and CDR2 are SGHRS and YFSETQ. This CDR3 spans 12 amino acids. The CDR3 sequence: CASSLGKGWTYF. The CDR3 DNA is TGTGCCAGCAGCTTGGGGAAGGGATGGACGTATTTT.

The chain is built from TRBV15 and TRBJ1-1; possibly TRBD1 for D (6 bases). This CDR3 is 15 amino acids long. The germline gives CDR1 LNHNV, CDR2 YYDKDF (reference sequence). The ends were cut back, 3 bases at V and 0 bases at J, with 11 bases in the middle. DNA of the CDR3: TGTGCCACCAGCAGGAAGACAGGCCTGAACACTGAAGCTTTCTTT. Translation gives CATSRKTGLNTEAFF.

The chain joins TRBV20-1 to TRBJ2-7; the D is unclear. This CDR3 is built from 13 residues. Per germline, CDR1 DFQATT and CDR2 SNEGSKA (reference sequence). The germline V and J ends were trimmed by 3 bases and 6 bases, with 15 bases remaining between them. The DNA of the CDR3 is TGCAGTGCTAGTGTGAGCCAGACCTCCGAGCAGTACTTC. Protein sequence: CSASVSQTSEQYF.

The V call is TRBV10-3, the J call TRBJ2-7; 9 nucleotides agree with TRBD2. Trimming cost V 4 bases and J 2 bases; bases outside gene matches: 6. Germline loops: CDR1 ENHRY, CDR2 SYGVKD. CDR3 size: 15 residues. The CDR3 here is CAISAGSGGTYEQYF. The CDR3 DNA follows: TGTGCCATCAGTGCTGGAAGCGGGGGGACCTACGAGCAGTACTTC.

There are a few counts of this clonotype. Being one base from a much bigger clone, this may be a read error. V gene TRBV7-9 combines with J gene TRBJ1-2; D uncertain. This CDR3 spans 14 amino acids. Germline CDR1 SEHNR, CDR2 FQNEAQ (reference sequence). CDR3 coding DNA: TGTGCCAGCAGCCGAGGGCATCTTGGCTATGGCTACGCCTTC. Translation: CASSRGHLGYGYAF.

Notes on this clonotype: The junction differs from germline at one of its ends, possibly a read error. The chain links TRBV7-2 to TRBJ1-6; tentative D call: TRBD1 (5 bases). Germline CDR1 and CDR2: SGHTA and FQGNSA. This CDR3 comprises 14 residues. This CDR3 is CASSHPGPGGNTIF. DNA of the CDR3: TGTGCCAGCAGCCACCCAGGGCCTGGGGGAAACACCATATTT.

This clonotype has a single count. Germline is not matched at one junction end, which may reflect a read error. This chain connects TRBV29-1 to TRBJ1-3; D is ambiguous. Germline CDR1 and CDR2: SQVTM and ANQGSEA. The CDR3 runs to 13 residues. CDR3 amino acids: CSVERGTGNTTFF. CDR3 bases: TGCAGCGTTGAACGGGGAACTGGAAACACCACTTTTTTT.

This clonotype showed up many times. The rearrangement joins TRBV27 to TRBJ2-7; D may correspond to TRBD1 or TRBD2 (5 bases each). CDR3 length equals 12 residues. V was clipped by 4 bases and J by 4 bases, with 8 bases between them. Germline values: CDR1 MNHEY, CDR2 SMNVEV (reference sequence). The CDR3 sequence: CASSSREYEQYF. The CDR3 region has the DNA TGTGCCAGCAGTTCCAGGGAGTACGAGCAGTACTTC.

This clonotype was counted many times. The rearrangement joins TRBV4-1 to TRBJ2-1; D might be TRBD1 (5 bases). Germline V gives CDR1 MGHRA, CDR2 YSYEKL. The germline V and J ends were trimmed by 1 base and 5 bases, with 9 bases remaining between them. The CDR3 consists of 14 residues. This CDR3 is CASSQAGWDNEQFF. The CDR3 DNA follows: TGCGCCAGCAGCCAAGCAGGGTGGGACAATGAGCAGTTCTTC.

As for this clonotype: This likely comes from a read error, as the CDR3 has no conserved phenylalanine or tryptophan at its end. It is unclear where the CDR3 begins or ends on the DNA, so no DNA is shown, and the CDR3 is as TCRdb lists it. V usage is TRBV7-3 and J usage is TRBJ1-5. Per germline, CDR1 SGHTA and CDR2 FQGTGA. 13 amino acids form the CDR3, both terminal residues included. The CDR3 region is CASSFDGEALLQQ.

For this clonotype: One end of the junction is discordant with germline, which a read error may explain. The rearrangement joins TRBV9 to TRBJ1-6; D is uncertain. There are 14 residues in the CDR3. Germline-derived CDR1 and CDR2 are SGDLS and YYNGEE. CDR3: CASSLLANNAPPHF. The CDR3 DNA is TGTGCCAGCAGCTTACTAGCAAATAATGCCCCCCCCCACTTT.